The 6 T cell receptor beta chains given below trace back to one sample, sequenced in a study of T cells after yellow fever vaccination. TCRdb independently ran MiXCR on the 5' RACE reads; one entry per CDR3 protein. The table shows 250,000 to 350,000 distinct CDR3 sequences, with roughly 6.8% occurring only once. The source material was PBMCs, sampled about 41 days after the first yellow fever vaccination. Every receptor here comes from a young man who received the YFV17D yellow fever vaccine.

The V gene is TRBV20-1, the J gene TRBJ2-3, with D tentatively TRBD2 (5 bases). V was cut by 3 bases and J by 2 bases, with 21 bases left in between. The germline V gene has CDR1 DFQATT and CDR2 SNEGSKA (reference sequence). This CDR3 has 17 amino acids. The CDR3 loop is CSARLNWRVGSTDTQYF. In nucleotides, the CDR3 is TGCAGTGCTAGGCTTAACTGGCGGGTGGGATCCACAGATACGCAGTATTTT.

CDR3 residues: CASSRRGNSNQPQHF. CDR3 coding DNA: TGTGCCAGCAGCCGCAGGGGAAATAGCAATCAGCCCCAGCATTTT. This chain uses TRBV6-2 or TRBV6-3 with TRBJ1-5; tentative D call: TRBD1 (6 bases). The CDR3 sequence is 15 residues long. CDR1 is MNHEY and CDR2 is SVGEGT in the germline V gene. Deletions cut 6 bases from V and 0 bases from J, with 12 bases between.

V and J are TRBV12-3 or TRBV12-4 and TRBJ2-1; possible D gene TRBD1, 5 bases. The CDR3 is made up of 12 amino acids. Trimming left V 7 bases short and J 11 bases short, with 15 bases between. The DNA of the CDR3 is TGTGCCAGCAACTCACGACAGAATCAGCAGTTCTTC. It is translated as CASNSRQNQQFF.

This rearrangement joins TRBV7-9 to TRBJ2-1; 10 bases match TRBD1. The CDR3 covers 16 residues. Germline V gene lookup returns CDR1 SEHNR and CDR2 FQNEAQ (reference sequence). V lost 8 bases and J lost 7; bases outside the gene matches: 14. CDR3 nucleotides: TGTGCCAGCGTCTCCGGCGGGGACAGGGGTGAGAATGAGCAGTTCTTC. The encoded protein is CASVSGGDRGENEQFF.

V and J are TRBV6-5 and TRBJ2-7, with 9 bases identical to TRBD2. Unmatched junction bases numbered 9, after V lost 8 bases and J lost 7 bases. The CDR3 loop spans 13 amino acids. Per germline, CDR1 MNHEY and CDR2 SVGAGI. The CDR3 nucleotides read TGTGCCAGCGGCGGGGGGGCTCCGGAGGAGCAGTACTTC. Translating gives CASGGGAPEEQYF.

The chain uses TRBV9 and TRBJ2-7, with TRBD1 identical over 8 bases. Germline assignment: CDR1 SGDLS and CDR2 YYNGEE. The CDR3 length is 15 residues. Trimming cost V 4 bases and J 2 bases; bases outside gene matches: 8. The CDR3 DNA is TGTGCCAGCAGCCCCCGGACAGGGTTCCCCTACGAGCAGTACTTC. Translated, it gives CASSPRTGFPYEQYF.